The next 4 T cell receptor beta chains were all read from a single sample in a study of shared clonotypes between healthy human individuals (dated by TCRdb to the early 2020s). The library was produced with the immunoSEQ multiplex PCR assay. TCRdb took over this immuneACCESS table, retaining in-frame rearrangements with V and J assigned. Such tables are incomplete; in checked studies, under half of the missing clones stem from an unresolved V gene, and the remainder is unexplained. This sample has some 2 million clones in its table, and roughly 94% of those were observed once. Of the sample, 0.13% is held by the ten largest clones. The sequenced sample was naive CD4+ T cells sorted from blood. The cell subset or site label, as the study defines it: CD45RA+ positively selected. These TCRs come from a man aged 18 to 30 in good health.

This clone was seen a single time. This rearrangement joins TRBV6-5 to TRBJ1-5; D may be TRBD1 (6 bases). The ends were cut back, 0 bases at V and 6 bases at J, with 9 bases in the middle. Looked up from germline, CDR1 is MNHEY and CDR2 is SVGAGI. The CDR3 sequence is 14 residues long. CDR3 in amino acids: CASSYSLDSQPQHF. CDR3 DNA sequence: TGTGCCAGCAGTTACTCGTTGGACAGTCAGCCCCAGCATTTT.

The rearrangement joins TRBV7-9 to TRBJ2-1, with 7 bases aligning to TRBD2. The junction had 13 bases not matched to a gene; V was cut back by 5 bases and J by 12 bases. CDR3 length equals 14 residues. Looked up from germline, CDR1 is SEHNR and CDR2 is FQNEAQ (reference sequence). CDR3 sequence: CASSSSGVQVRQFF. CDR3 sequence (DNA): TGTGCCAGCAGCAGCAGCGGGGTCCAGGTGAGGCAGTTCTTC.

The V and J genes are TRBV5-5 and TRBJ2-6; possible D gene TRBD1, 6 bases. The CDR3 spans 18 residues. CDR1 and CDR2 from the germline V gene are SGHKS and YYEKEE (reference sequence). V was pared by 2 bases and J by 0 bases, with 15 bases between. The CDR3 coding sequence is TGTGCCAGCAGCTTAAGCGGACAGTCAATCTCTGGGGCCAACGTCCTGACTTTC. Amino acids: CASSLSGQSISGANVLTF.

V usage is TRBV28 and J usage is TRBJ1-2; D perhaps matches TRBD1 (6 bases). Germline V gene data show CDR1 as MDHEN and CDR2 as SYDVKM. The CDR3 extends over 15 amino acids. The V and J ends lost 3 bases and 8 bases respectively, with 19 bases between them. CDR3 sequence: CASSFDLGTRGGYTF. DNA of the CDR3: TGTGCCAGCAGTTTTGACCTGGGGACAAGGGGAGGCTACACCTTC.